There are many counts of the clone carrying this T cell receptor beta chain. The antigen is undetermined. Trimming took off 0 bases at V and 1 base at J, with 13 bases between the two ends. The CDR3 has 16 residues. The germline V gene has CDR1 SGHDT and CDR2 YYEEEE. All unsorted peripheral T cells were captured because whole blood was used without fractionation. The record originates from a study of HIV-infected patients and healthy controls. General study findings and limits: Significant mean usage differences between HIV-infected patients and controls involved eight alpha and eight beta V genes.

Approximately 500 ng RNA was reverse transcribed with alpha and beta constant-region primers. Using multiplexing indices, alpha and beta chain libraries were generated apart by chain-specific third strand synthesis. Each cDNA molecule was barcoded, and a single primer pair amplified each chain. TCRdb independently ran MiXCR on the 5' RACE reads; one entry per CDR3 protein. The table shows 7,500 to 9,500 distinct CDR3 sequences, with around 8.5% occurring only once. The chain links TRBV5-6 to TRBJ1-2; unclear D gene. The sample here was blood, taken before antiretroviral therapy. This TCR was sampled from an adult with HIV infection. The donor label of this sample is uncertain. CDR3 DNA: TGTGCCAGCAGCTTGGGGGGTCTACGGATTAACTATGGCTACACCTTC. This gives the protein CASSLGGLRINYGYTF.